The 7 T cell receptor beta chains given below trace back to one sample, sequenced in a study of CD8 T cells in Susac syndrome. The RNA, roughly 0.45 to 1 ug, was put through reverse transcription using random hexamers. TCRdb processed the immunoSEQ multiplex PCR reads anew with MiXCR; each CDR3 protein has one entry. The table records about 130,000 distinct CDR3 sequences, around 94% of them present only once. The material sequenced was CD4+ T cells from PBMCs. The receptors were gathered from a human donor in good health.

CDR3 sequence (DNA): TGTGCCAGCAGTGCCCGACGGGACAAAAACATTCAGTACTTC. It translates to CASSARRDKNIQYF. The chain has TRBV2 and TRBJ2-4, with a weak D call TRBD2 (5 bases). Germline V lookup: CDR1 SNHLY, CDR2 FYNNEI. The CDR3 length is 14 residues. V lost 4 bases and J lost 3, with 10 bases in between.

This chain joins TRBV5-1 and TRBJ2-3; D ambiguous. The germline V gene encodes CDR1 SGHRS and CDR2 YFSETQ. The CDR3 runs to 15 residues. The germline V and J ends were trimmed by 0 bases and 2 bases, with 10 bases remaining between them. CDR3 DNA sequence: TGCGCCAGCAGCTTGGCCCCTCCAACCACAGATACGCAGTATTTT. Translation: CASSLAPPTTDTQYF.

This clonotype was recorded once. CDR3 protein: CASSQNGRADTGELFF. The CDR3 DNA reads TGTGCCAGCAGTCAAAACGGGAGGGCCGACACCGGGGAGCTGTTTTTT. The chain uses TRBV12-3 or TRBV12-4 and TRBJ2-2; 8 bases align to TRBD2. The CDR3 extends over 16 amino acids. Trimming at V came to 5 bases and at J to 3 bases, leaving 8 bases not matched to a gene.

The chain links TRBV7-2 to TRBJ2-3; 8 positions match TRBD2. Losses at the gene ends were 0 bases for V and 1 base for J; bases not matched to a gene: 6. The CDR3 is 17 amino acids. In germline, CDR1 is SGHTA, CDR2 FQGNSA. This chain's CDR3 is CASSLAGRGSRTDTQYF. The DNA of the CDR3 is TGTGCCAGCAGCTTAGCCGGGAGGGGTTCGCGCACAGATACGCAGTATTTT.

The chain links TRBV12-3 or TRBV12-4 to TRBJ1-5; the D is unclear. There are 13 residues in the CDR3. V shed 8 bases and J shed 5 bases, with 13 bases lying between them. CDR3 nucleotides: TGTGCCAGCCAAAGAAACGGCTATCAGCCCCAGCATTTT. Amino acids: CASQRNGYQPQHF.

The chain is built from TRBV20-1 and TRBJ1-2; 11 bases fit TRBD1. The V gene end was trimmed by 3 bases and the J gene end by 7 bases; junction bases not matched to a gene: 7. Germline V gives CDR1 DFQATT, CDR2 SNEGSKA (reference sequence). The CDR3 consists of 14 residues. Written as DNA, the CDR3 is TGCAGTGCTAGCCGGACAGGGGGCATCAGTGGCTACACCTTC. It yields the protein CSASRTGGISGYTF.

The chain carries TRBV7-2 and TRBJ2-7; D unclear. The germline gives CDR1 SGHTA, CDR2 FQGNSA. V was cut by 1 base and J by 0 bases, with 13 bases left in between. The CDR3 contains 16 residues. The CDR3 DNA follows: TGTGCCAGCAGCTTAGTCGGCCCGAACCCCTCCTACGAGCAGTACTTC. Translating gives CASSLVGPNPSYEQYF.